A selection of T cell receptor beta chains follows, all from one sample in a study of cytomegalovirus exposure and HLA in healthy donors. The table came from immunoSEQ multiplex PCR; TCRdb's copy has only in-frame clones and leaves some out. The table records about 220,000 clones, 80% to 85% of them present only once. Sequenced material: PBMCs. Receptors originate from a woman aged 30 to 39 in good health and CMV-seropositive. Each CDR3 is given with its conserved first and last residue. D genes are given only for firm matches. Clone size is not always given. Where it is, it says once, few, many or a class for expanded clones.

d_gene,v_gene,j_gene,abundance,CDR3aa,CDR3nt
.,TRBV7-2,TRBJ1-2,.,CASSPEPFYGYTF,TGTGCCAGCAGCCCCGAGCCGTTCTATGGCTACACCTTC
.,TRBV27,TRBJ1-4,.,CASRGGGLNEKLFF,TGTGCCAGCAGGGGGGGTGGACTGAATGAAAAACTGTTTTTT
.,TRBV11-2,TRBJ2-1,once,CASSAGYGRDNEQFF,TGTGCCAGCAGCGCCGGGTATGGCAGAGACAATGAGCAGTTCTTC
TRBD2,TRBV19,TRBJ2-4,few,CASRSYTTGGGNIQYF,TGTGCCAGTAGATCTTATACGACGGGAGGGGGTAACATTCAGTACTTC
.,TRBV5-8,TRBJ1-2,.,CASSYGYTF,TGTGCCAGCAGCTATGGCTACACCTTC
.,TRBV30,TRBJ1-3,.,CAWSSPIDTSGNTIYF,TGTGCCTGGAGTTCCCCTATCGACACCTCTGGAAACACCATATATTTT
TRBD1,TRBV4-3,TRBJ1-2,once,CASSQEPSFRGSEGYTF,TGCGCCAGCAGCCAAGAACCCTCCTTCAGGGGGTCGGAAGGCTACACCTTC
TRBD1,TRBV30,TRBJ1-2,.,CAWSPGTGTAYGYTF,TGTGCCTGGAGTCCCGGGACAGGGACCGCGTATGGCTACACCTTC
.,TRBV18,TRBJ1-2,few,CASSPDLRGTSYGYTF,TGTGCCAGCTCACCTGACTTGAGAGGGACAAGTTATGGCTACACCTTC
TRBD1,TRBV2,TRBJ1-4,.,CASRGQGNEKLFF,TGTGCCAGCAGGGGACAGGGTAATGAAAAACTGTTTTTT
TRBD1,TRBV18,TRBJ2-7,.,CASSLRTGVTMWEQYF,TGTGCCAGCTCACTTAGGACAGGGGTAACCATGTGGGAGCAGTACTTC
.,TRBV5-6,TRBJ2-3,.,CASSSGLRDTQYF,TGTGCCAGCAGCTCCGGACTTAGGGATACGCAGTATTTT
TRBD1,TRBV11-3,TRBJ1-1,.,CASSSPWDRENTEAFF,TGTGCCAGCAGCTCGCCCTGGGACAGGGAGAACACTGAAGCTTTCTTT
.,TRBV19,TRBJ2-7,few,CASSIDLDSMGYEQYF,TGTGCCAGTAGTATAGATCTAGACTCGATGGGTTACGAGCAGTACTTC
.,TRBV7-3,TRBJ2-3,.,CASSADRSTDTQYF,TGTGCCAGCAGCGCCGACAGGAGTACAGATACGCAGTATTTT
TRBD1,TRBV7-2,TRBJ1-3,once,CASSKGQGNTIYF,TGTGCCAGCAGCAAGGGACAGGGGAACACCATATATTTT
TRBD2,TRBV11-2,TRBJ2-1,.,CASSDVGRAWLNEQFF,TGTGCCAGCAGCGATGTCGGGAGGGCCTGGCTGAATGAGCAGTTCTTC
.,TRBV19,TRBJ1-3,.,CASSNAGIAGNTIYF,TGTGCCAGTAGTAATGCTGGGATAGCTGGAAACACCATATATTTT
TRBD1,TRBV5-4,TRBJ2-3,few,CASRTGPIGTQYF,TGTGCCAGCCGGACAGGCCCGATTGGTACGCAGTATTTT
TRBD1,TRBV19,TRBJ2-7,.,CASSPGQGTYEQYF,TGTGCCAGTAGTCCGGGACAGGGAACCTACGAGCAGTACTTC
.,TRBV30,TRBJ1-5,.,CAWSAVSEGNQPQHF,TGTGCCTGGAGTGCCGTTTCGGAAGGCAATCAGCCCCAGCATTTT
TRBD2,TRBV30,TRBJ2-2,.,CAWSGFGSGSSTGELFF,TGTGCCTGGAGTGGGTTCGGAAGCGGGAGTAGCACCGGGGAGCTGTTTTTT
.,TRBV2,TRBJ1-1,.,CASNSRSYYTEAFF,TGTGCCAGCAATTCAAGGTCCTACTACACTGAAGCTTTCTTT
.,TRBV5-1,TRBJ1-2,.,CASSFPPLGAQDYGYTF,TGCGCCAGCAGCTTCCCTCCTTTAGGGGCGCAGGACTATGGCTACACCTTC
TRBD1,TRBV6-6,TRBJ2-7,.,CASSRDRSYEQYF,TGTGCCAGCAGTCGGGACAGATCCTACGAGCAGTACTTC
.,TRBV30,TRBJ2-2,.,CAWSDRPNTGELFF,TGTGCCTGGAGTGACAGGCCAAACACCGGGGAGCTGTTTTTT
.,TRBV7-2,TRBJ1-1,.,CASSQYEAFF,TGTGCCAGCAGCCAATATGAAGCTTTCTTT
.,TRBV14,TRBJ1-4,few,CASSQTVALNEKLFF,TGTGCCAGCAGCCAAACGGTAGCTCTTAATGAAAAACTGTTTTTT
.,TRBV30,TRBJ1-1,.,CAWSVVHTEAFF,TGTGCCTGGAGTGTAGTGCACACTGAAGCTTTCTTT
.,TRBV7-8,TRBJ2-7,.,CASSFSRESYEQYF,TGTGCCAGCAGTTTTAGTAGGGAGTCCTACGAGCAGTACTTC
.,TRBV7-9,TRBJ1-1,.,CTGFEAFF,TGTACGGGATTTGAAGCTTTCTTT
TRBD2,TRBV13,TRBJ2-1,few,CASSKVRIAGAGYNEQFF,TGTGCCAGCAGCAAAGTGAGGATAGCGGGAGCAGGCTACAATGAGCAGTTCTTC
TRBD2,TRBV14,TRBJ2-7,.,CASSQEIRTSGAREQYF,TGTGCCAGCAGCCAAGAAATCCGGACTAGCGGGGCAAGGGAGCAGTACTTC
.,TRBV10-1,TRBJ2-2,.,CASSNGAGELFF,TGCGCCAGCAGTAATGGGGCCGGGGAGCTGTTTTTT
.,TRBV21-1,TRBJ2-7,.,CASSSLRTSGTYEQYF,TGTGCCAGCAGCTCCCTAAGGACTAGCGGGACCTACGAGCAGTACTTC
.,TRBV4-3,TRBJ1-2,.,CASSPGQDYGYTF,TGCGCCAGCAGCCCGGGACAAGACTATGGCTACACCTTC
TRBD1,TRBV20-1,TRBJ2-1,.,CSADRANEQFF,TGCAGTGCTGACAGGGCCAATGAGCAGTTCTTC
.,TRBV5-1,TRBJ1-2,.,CASSLIGANYGYTF,TGCGCCAGCAGCTTGATAGGAGCTAACTATGGCTACACCTTC
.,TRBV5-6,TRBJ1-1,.,CASSLAGPRDTEAFF,TGTGCCAGCAGCTTAGCCGGGCCACGGGACACTGAAGCTTTCTTT
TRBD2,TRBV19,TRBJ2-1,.,CASSIGGRALYNEQFF,TGTGCCAGTAGTATAGGAGGGAGGGCCCTCTACAATGAGCAGTTCTTC
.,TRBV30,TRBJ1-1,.,CAWGLSPEAFF,TGTGCCTGGGGTCTAAGTCCTGAAGCTTTCTTT
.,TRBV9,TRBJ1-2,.,CASSVATWRGYGYTF,TGTGCCAGCAGCGTAGCTACTTGGAGGGGCTATGGCTACACCTTC
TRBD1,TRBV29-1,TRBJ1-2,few,CSATLTGDGYTF,TGCAGCGCTACGCTGACAGGGGATGGCTACACCTTC
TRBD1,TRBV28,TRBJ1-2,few,CASSEDRIYGYTF,TGTGCCAGCAGTGAGGACAGGATCTATGGCTACACCTTC
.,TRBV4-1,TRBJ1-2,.,CASSREGGTGYGYTF,TGCGCCAGCAGCCGGGAAGGGGGGACTGGCTATGGCTACACCTTC
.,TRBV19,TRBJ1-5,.,CASSILRNQPQHF,TGTGCCAGTAGTATTCTCCGAAATCAGCCCCAGCATTTT
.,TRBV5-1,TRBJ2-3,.,CASSSSTDTQYF,TGCGCCAGCAGCTCTAGCACAGATACGCAGTATTTT
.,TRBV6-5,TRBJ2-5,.,CASNPGGLEETQYF,TGTGCCAGCAACCCCGGAGGTTTGGAAGAGACCCAGTACTTC
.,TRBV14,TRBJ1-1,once,CASTTTGVPEAFF,TGTGCCAGCACCACGACGGGGGTACCTGAAGCTTTCTTT
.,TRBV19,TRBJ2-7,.,CASSNLGPTGQDEQYF,TGTGCCAGTAGTAATCTGGGACCCACCGGCCAAGACGAGCAGTACTTC
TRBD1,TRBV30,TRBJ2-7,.,CAWGQGVDEQYF,TGTGCCTGGGGACAGGGGGTGGACGAGCAGTACTTC
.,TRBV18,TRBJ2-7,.,CASSQSGTYEQYF,TGTGCCAGCTCACAGTCCGGTACCTACGAGCAGTACTTC
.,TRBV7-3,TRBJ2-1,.,CASSAERNNEQFF,TGTGCCAGCAGCGCCGAGCGAAACAATGAGCAGTTCTTC
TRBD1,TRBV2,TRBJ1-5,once,CASSTTDREKPQHF,TGTGCCAGCAGTACTACCGACAGGGAAAAGCCCCAGCATTTT
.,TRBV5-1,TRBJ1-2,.,CASSSGTPGAYGYTF,TGCGCCAGCAGCTCGGGGACACCGGGGGCCTATGGCTACACCTTC